This T cell receptor beta chain is from a study of identical twins. General observations from the study: With monozygotic twins, out-of-frame TCR alpha sharing exceeded what models estimated.

About this clonotype: No antigen is known for it.

The CDR3 loop spans 14 amino acids. V trimming: 6 bases; J trimming: 2 bases; junction bases outside the gene matches: 3. In germline, CDR1 is LNHDA, CDR2 SQIVND (reference sequence). One entry per CDR3 protein, called by TCRdb with MiXCR from the 5' RACE reads. The sample has some 690,000 distinct CDR3 sequences; 21% are singletons. The sample was also reused in another study, on T cells expressing NK-cell markers.

The rearrangement links TRBV19 to TRBJ2-1; TRBD1 matches 8 bases. Sequencing input: PBMCs. The origin of this receptor is a woman in her late teens or twenties in good health. CDR3 region: CASRDRVTYNEQFF. As DNA, the CDR3 is TGTGCCAGTAGGGACAGGGTCACCTACAATGAGCAGTTCTTC.